This T cell receptor beta chain was documented in a study of blood T cell repertoires in COVID-19. Germline V gene sequence: CDR1 SGHTA, CDR2 FQGNSA. V was cut by 2 bases and J by 8 bases, with 13 bases left in between. This CDR3 is built from 14 residues. Original handling: Amplified reference gene primers provided the basis for estimating nucleated cell counts. Generated by immunoSEQ multiplex PCR, the TCRdb table keeps only in-frame clones and is missing some. For V, J and clone size, that table is used; D and trimming come from the DNA. The sample has around 250,000 clones; roughly 85% are singletons.

Sample: PBMCs or T cells enriched from blood (not recorded which). This sequence originates from a woman aged 50 to 60 with acute COVID-19. This chain joins TRBV7-2 and TRBJ1-5; D remains ambiguous. The CDR3 protein is CASSLNMGREPQHF. The CDR3 region has the DNA TGTGCCAGCAGCTTAAATATGGGGAGGGAGCCCCAGCATTTT.